This T cell receptor (beta chain) was recovered during a study of T cell responses to AZD1222 COVID-19 vaccine (dated by TCRdb to the early 2020s). With regard to the full study: AZD1222 recipients with second doses at about 4 weeks or about 12 weeks were pooled, because spike-specific TCR depth and breadth did not differ between schedules. A total of 233 trial participants underwent TCR sequencing, of whom 207 received two doses of AZD1222 and roughly 25 received two doses of the MenACWY control vaccine. Enrollment into the trials was organized by age into subgroups of 18-55, 56-69 and 70-plus years, and those subgroups contained roughly 150, 30 and 60 TCR-sequenced participants, respectively.

The intended sense of this specimen's time point label: baseline before first vaccination. Samples from vaccinated people were obtained from the UK trials COV001 and COV002, which included a single-blind randomized controlled phase 2/3 trial of AZD1222 (ChAdOx1 nCoV-19) in healthy adults. For TCRbeta chain sequencing, PBMC samples from trial participants were taken at day 0 and at day 28 after the second dose. Looking up the germline V gene yields CDR1 SGHRS and CDR2 YFSETQ. Unmatched junction bases come to 5, with V trimmed by 3 bases and J by 8 bases. Taken from cysteine to phenylalanine, the CDR3 has 14 residues. Kept here is only the CDR3 DNA, which spans 42 bases and is read in frame from base 1. The CDR3 regions of human TCRbeta chains were subjected to immunosequencing. In the source study's methods: TCRs in the repertoires were matched against a reference library of SARS-CoV-2-specific TCRs that had been generated with the MIRA antigen-specificity platform. Breadth was defined as the fraction of unique TCRs that were SARS-CoV-2-associated. Depth was defined as the fraction of total T cells that were SARS-CoV-2-associated. Each spike-specific TCR was assigned to its reactive spike region and to a CD4 or CD8 class using the MIRA data. Log10-transformed breadth and depth values were compared by one-way ANOVA with Sidak's multiple comparisons tests. This is the immuneACCESS table as TCRdb keeps it, with only in-frame sequences that have V and J called. A part of the clones is gone; compared with another copy, unresolved V genes explain less than half, and the rest is unexplained. D and trimming were read from the DNA, whereas the V and J calls and clone size are those reported in that table. The sample table records roughly 110,000 clones; more than 65% of these occur just once. The ten top clones hold under 10% of the sample.

Points the paper makes about the study in general: In the small 56-69-year group, the increase in depth fell short of significance, most likely because of low power. No day 14 peak-response samples were available, so repertoires were characterized only after the peak T cell response. Conclusions about previously exposed vaccinees are limited, since just a handful of AZD1222 recipients were seropositive for SARS-CoV-2 at baseline. Vaccine-associated CD4 TCRs spanned the whole spike protein, with dominant responses in regions 160-218 and 743-854. Reportedly, almost half of the unique spike-specific TCRs recognized epitopes lying outside the regions that are mutated in the B.1.351 and B.1.1.7 variants. A significant rise in spike-specific TCR breadth and depth was observed after two AZD1222 doses relative to day 0 and relative to MenACWY recipients. Participants were mostly white British, with more females than males. The authors suggested clonal diversity may have been underestimated.

This clone was counted once. Its antigen has not been determined. Base qualities are missing; no much larger clone stands one base away. The chain employs TRBV5-1 and TRBJ1-3; the junction holds 10 bases that match TRBD1. The TCR originated in an adult in good health. The sequencing here drew on peripheral blood, taken on day 0 of AZD1222 vaccination. The encoded CDR3 is CASSWGQGRDTIYF. The nucleotide sequence is given as TGCGCCAGCAGCTGGGGACAGGGGAGGGACACCATATATTTT.